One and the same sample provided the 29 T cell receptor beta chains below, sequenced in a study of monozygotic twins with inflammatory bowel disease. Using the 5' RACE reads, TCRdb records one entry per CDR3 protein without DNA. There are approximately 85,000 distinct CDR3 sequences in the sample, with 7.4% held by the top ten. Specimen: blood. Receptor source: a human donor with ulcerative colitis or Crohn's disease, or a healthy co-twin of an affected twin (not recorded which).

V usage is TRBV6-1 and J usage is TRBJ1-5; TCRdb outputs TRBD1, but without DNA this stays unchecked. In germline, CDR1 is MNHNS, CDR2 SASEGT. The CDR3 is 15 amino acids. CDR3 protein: CASSDRDRASTPQHF.

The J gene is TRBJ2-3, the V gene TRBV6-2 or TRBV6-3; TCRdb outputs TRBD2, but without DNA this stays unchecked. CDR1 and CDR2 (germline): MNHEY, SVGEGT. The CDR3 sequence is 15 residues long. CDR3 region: CASSRAGGPIRTQYF.

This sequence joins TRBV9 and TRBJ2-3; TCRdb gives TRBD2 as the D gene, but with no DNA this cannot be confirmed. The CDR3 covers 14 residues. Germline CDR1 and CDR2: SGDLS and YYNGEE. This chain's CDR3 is CASSAERGRDTQYF.

The CDR3: CASSLAGFTDTQYF. The chain couples TRBV12-3 or TRBV12-4 to TRBJ2-3. CDR3 length equals 14 residues.

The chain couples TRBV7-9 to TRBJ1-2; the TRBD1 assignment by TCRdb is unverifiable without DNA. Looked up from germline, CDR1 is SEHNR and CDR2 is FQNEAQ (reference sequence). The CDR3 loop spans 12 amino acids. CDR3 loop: CASSLSWDGYTF. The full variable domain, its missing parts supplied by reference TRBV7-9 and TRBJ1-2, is DTGVSQNPRHKITKRGQNVTFRCDPISEHNRLYWYRQTLGQGPEFLTYFQNEAQLEKSRLLSDRFSAERPKGSFSTLEIQRTEQGDSAMYLCASSLSWDGYTFGSGTRLTVV.

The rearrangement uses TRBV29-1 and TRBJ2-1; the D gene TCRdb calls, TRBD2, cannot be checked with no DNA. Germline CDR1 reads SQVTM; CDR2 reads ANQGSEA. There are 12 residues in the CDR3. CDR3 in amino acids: CSVGEGYNEQFF.

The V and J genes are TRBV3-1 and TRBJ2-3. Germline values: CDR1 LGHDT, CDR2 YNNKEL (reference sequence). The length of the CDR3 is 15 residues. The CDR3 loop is CASSQMKRAADTQYF.

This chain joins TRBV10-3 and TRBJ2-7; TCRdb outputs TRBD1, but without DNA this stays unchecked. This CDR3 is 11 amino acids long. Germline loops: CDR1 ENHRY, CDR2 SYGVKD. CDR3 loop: CAIRNGREQYF.

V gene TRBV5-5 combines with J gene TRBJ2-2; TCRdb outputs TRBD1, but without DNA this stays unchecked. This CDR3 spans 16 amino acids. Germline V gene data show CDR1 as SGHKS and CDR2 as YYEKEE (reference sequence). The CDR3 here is CASSLVRTVNTGELFF.

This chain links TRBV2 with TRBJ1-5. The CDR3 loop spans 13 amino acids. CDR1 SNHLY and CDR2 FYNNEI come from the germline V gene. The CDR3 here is CASSLLQNQPQHF.

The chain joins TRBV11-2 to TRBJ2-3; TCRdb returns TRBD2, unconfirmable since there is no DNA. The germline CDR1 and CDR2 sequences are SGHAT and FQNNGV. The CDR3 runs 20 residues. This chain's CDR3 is CASSLEFALAGTRDTDTQYF.

The chain's CDR3 is CASLGRGTQYF. The chain joins TRBV3-1 to TRBJ2-5; TCRdb indicates TRBD1, and absent DNA this call remains unverified. Per germline, CDR1 LGHDT and CDR2 YNNKEL (reference sequence). CDR3 length: 11 residues.

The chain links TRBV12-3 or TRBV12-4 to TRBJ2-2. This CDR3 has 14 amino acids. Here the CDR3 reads CASSFLRTTGELFF.

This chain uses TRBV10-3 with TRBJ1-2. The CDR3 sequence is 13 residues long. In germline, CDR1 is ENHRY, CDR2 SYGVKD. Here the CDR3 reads CAISDGQTYGYTF.

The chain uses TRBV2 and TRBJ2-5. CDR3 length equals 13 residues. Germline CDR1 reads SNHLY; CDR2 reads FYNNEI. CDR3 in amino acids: CASYTDTEETQYF.

The CDR3 loop is CASSLRGETQYF. The V and J genes are TRBV12-3 or TRBV12-4 and TRBJ2-5; TCRdb's D call of TRBD1 is untestable without DNA. The CDR3 runs 12 residues.

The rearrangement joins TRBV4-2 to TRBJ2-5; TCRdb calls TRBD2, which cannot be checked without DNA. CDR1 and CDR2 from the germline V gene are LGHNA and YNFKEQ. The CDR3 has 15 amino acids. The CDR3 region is CASSQDQGPPETQYF.

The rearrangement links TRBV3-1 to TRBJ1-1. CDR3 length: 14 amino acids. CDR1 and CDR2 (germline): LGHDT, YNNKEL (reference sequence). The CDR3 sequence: CASSLPNRNSEAFF. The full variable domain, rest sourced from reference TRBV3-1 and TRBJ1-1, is DTAVSQTPKYLVTQMGNDKSIKCEQNLGHDTMYWYKQDSKKFLKIMFSYNNKELIINETVPNRFSPKSPDKAHLNLHINSLELGDSAVYFCASSLPNRNSEAFFGQGTRLTVV.

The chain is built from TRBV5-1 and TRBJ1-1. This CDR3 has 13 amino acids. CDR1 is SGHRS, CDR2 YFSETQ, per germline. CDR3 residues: CASSFFGNTKAFF.

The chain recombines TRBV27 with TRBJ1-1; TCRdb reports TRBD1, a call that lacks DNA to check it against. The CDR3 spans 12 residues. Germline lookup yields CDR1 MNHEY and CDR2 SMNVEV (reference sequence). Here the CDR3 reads CASSTRGTEAFF.

CDR3 sequence reads: CASSSTGGPPFYNEQFF. The J gene is TRBJ2-1, the V gene TRBV5-1; TCRdb's D gene call, TRBD1, goes unchecked for lack of DNA. The CDR3 is made up of 17 amino acids. In germline, CDR1 is SGHRS, CDR2 YFSETQ.

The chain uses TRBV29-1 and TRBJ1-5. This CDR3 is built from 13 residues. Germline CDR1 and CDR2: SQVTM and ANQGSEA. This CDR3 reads CSVSRRVGEPQHF. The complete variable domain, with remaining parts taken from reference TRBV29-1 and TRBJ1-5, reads SAVISQKPSRDICQRGTSLTIQCQVDSQVTMMFWYRQQPGQSLTLIATANQGSEATYESGFVIDKFPISRPNLTFSTLTVSNMSPEDSSIYLCSVSRRVGEPQHFGDGTRLSIL.

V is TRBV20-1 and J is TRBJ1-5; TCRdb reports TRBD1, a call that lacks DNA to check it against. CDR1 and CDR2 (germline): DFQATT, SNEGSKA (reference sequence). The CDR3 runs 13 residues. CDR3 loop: CSAIRGRDQPQHF.

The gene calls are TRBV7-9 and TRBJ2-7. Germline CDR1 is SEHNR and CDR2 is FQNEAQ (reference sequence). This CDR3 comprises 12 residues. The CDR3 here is CASSPNTYEQYF.

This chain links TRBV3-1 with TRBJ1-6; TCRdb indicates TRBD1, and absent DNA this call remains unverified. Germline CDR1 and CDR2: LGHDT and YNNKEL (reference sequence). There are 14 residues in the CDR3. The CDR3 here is CASSQDSGESPLHF.

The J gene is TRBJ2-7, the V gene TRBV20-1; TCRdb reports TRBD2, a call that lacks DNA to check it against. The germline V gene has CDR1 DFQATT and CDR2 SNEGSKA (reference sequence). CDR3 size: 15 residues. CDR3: CSVQIGGGASYEQYF.

This chain's CDR3 is CARSLAGPRAYGYTF. V gene TRBV5-1 combines with J gene TRBJ1-2. The CDR3 loop spans 15 amino acids. Germline values: CDR1 SGHRS, CDR2 YFSETQ.

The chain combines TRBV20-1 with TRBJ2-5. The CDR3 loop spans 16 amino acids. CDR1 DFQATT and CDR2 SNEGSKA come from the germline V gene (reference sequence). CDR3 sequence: CSARDPNRQVQETQYF.

The CDR3 is CASSIGGRPRDTIYF. The rearrangement uses TRBV5-1 and TRBJ1-3. The CDR3 sequence is 15 residues long. The germline V gene has CDR1 SGHRS and CDR2 YFSETQ.